What follows are 9 T cell receptor beta chains derived from one specimen sequenced in a study of OX40 agonist ivuxolimab in advanced cancers. Assay: immunoSEQ multiplex PCR; the TCRdb copy retains only in-frame clones and omits some. The sample lists about 10,000 clones, about 63% occurring once. The sample consisted of CD4+ or CD8+ T cells sorted from blood, taken in a trial of the OX40 agonist ivuxolimab. These receptors were obtained from an adult with an advanced solid tumor such as melanoma, head and neck, liver or kidney cancer.

This clone was seen only a few times. The V call is TRBV28, the J call TRBJ2-7; TRBD1 matches at 8 bases. This CDR3 is 16 amino acids long. Trimming took 3 bases from V and 1 from J; bases not matched to a gene: 8. Germline CDR1 is MDHEN and CDR2 is SYDVKM. CDR3 DNA: TGTGCCAGCAGTTTTGGTCGCACAGGGGGTTCCTACGAGCAGTACTTC. It codes for CASSFGRTGGSYEQYF.

The CDR3 region has the DNA TGTGCCACCAGCAGCGCCGGGACAGGGACTGAAGCTTTCTTT. This translates into CATSSAGTGTEAFF. The chain combines TRBV15 with TRBJ1-1, with TRBD1 identical over 9 bases. V shed 3 bases and J 5 bases; nucleotides not matched to a gene: 4. The CDR3 contains 14 residues. CDR1 LNHNV and CDR2 YYDKDF come from the germline V gene (reference sequence). The variable domain in full, with the rest retrieved from reference TRBV15 and TRBJ1-1, is DAMVIQNPRYQVTQFGKPVTLSCSQTLNHNVMYWYQQKSSQAPKLLFHYYDKDFNNEADTPDNFQSRRPNTSFCFLDIRSPGLGDTAMYLCATSSAGTGTEAFFGQGTRLTVV.

Points on this clone: Germline is not matched at one junction end, which may reflect a read error. The rearrangement joins TRBV7-6 to TRBJ1-3; no reliable D call. The CDR3 is made up of 13 amino acids. Per germline, CDR1 SGHVS and CDR2 FNYEAQ. CDR3 amino acids: CASSLSQRTDQDF. The CDR3 DNA reads TGTGCCAGCAGCTTATCCCAAAGGACGGATCAAGATTTT.

Only a few counts were recorded for this clone. The same CDR3 is also encoded by other DNA sequences in this sample. CDR3 in DNA: TGTGCCAGCAGCTTAGGGACGGGTTCCTACGAGCAGTACTTC. Translated: CASSLGTGSYEQYF. The chain has TRBV7-6 and TRBJ2-7; D ambiguous. V lost 1 base and J 1 base, leaving 8 bases between the germline ends. The CDR3 is 14 residues long. Germline V gene lookup returns CDR1 SGHVS and CDR2 FNYEAQ. The full variable domain, completed using reference TRBV7-6 and TRBJ2-7, is GAGVSQSPRYKVTKRGQDVALRCDPISGHVSLYWYRQALGQGPEFLTYFNYEAQQDKSGLPNDRFSAERPEGSISTLTIQRTEQRDSAMYRCASSLGTGSYEQYFGPGTRLTVT.

J is TRBJ2-5 and V is TRBV7-9; D might be TRBD2 (5 bases). From germline, CDR1 is SEHNR and CDR2 FQNEAQ (reference sequence). The CDR3 runs to 15 residues. V lost 3 bases to trimming and J lost 4 bases, with 15 bases between them. The CDR3 sequence: CASSFPHGRGETQYF. CDR3 nucleotides: TGTGCCAGCAGCTTCCCTCACGGACGGGGAGAGACCCAGTACTTC. Full variable domain (rest looked up from reference TRBV7-9 and TRBJ2-5): DTGVSQNPRHKITKRGQNVTFRCDPISEHNRLYWYRQTLGQGPEFLTYFQNEAQLEKSRLLSDRFSAERPKGSFSTLEIQRTEQGDSAMYLCASSFPHGRGETQYFGPGTRLLVL.

On this clone: A far larger clone is one nucleotide away, so this likely arose from a read error. V and J are TRBV5-2 and TRBJ2-7. TRBV5-2 is given as a pseudogene. The CDR3 loop spans 14 amino acids. The CDR3 sequence is CASSQDLQGWEQYF. CDR3 DNA sequence: TGTGCCAGCAGCCAAGATCTCCAAGGCTGGGAGCAGTACTTC.

There are a few counts of this clone. V is TRBV28 and J is TRBJ2-7; 12 bases are shared with TRBD2. The germline V gene has CDR1 MDHEN and CDR2 SYDVKM. V shed 7 bases, J shed 2 bases, and the junction held 6 bases outside the gene matches. The CDR3 is 15 amino acids. CDR3 sequence: CASTEGLAGTYEQYF. The CDR3 DNA sequence: TGTGCCAGCACGGAAGGACTAGCGGGAACCTACGAGCAGTACTTC.

This CDR3 reads CACDDQKRNYGYTF. CDR3 bases: TGTGCCTGCGACGACCAGAAACGTAACTATGGCTACACCTTC. This chain uses TRBV2 with TRBJ1-2; D uncertain. The CDR3 runs to 14 residues. Germline CDR1 is SNHLY and CDR2 is FYNNEI. V lost 11 bases, J lost 1 base, and 17 bases lay in between.

The CDR3: CASSESPGTSGTDTQYF. The CDR3 DNA follows: TGTGCCAGCAGTGAGAGTCCCGGGACTAGCGGGACAGATACGCAGTATTTT. This sequence joins TRBV6-4 and TRBJ2-3; 12 nucleotides line up with TRBD2. This CDR3 has 17 amino acids. J gave up 3 bases and V 3 bases, and 7 bases lay outside the gene matches. Germline assignment: CDR1 MRHNA and CDR2 SNTAGT.